This entry features one TCR beta chain sequence. This entry comes from a study of blood T cell repertoires in COVID-19. Study overall: Sample material is recorded as cDNA or gDNA derived from T cells, B-cell-depleted T cells, or PBMCs.

The method was immunoSEQ multiplex PCR; TCRdb's version includes in-frame clones alone and lacks a portion of them. The sample carries a few hundred thousand clones, roughly 89% recorded once. In Cohort 3, a recovered donor had either two negative PCRs, clearance, or symptom resolution. The junction had 7 bases not matched to a gene; V was cut back by 5 bases and J by 4 bases. Looked up from germline, CDR1 is SGHRS and CDR2 is YFSETQ. CDR3 size: 15 residues. Input material: PBMCs or T cells enriched from blood (not recorded which). This receptor was taken from a woman in her 30s who had recovered from COVID-19. This chain connects TRBV5-1 to TRBJ1-1, with TRBD1 matching 11 bases. CDR3 sequence (DNA): TGCGCCAGCAGAACGGCGGACAGGGGGCCCACTGAAGCTTTCTTT. Its translation: CASRTADRGPTEAFF.